Listed here are 27 T cell receptor beta chains from one sample, sequenced in a study of cytomegalovirus exposure and HLA in healthy donors. Primers: 60 Vbeta forward and 13 Jbeta reverse. Data came from immunoSEQ multiplex PCR; TCRdb stores just in-frame clones and leaves some out. Counted here are over 70,000 clones, approximately 76% occurring once; the ten biggest clones make up over 1.1%. The specimen was PBMCs. These receptors all come from a male donor in good health and CMV-seronegative.

As regards this clone: Germline and junction disagree at one end, which may indicate a read error. The chain uses TRBV6-5 and TRBJ2-1, with D hard to call. This CDR3 spans 12 amino acids. Germline V CDR1 and CDR2: MNHEY, SVGAGI. Here the CDR3 DNA reads TGTGCCAGCAGTCCCGTCGGCGATGAGCGGTTCTTC. It codes for CASSPVGDERFF.

V gene TRBV28 combines with J gene TRBJ1-2; D remains unclear. V gave up 2 bases and J gave up 0 bases, with 4 bases separating them. In germline, CDR1 is MDHEN, CDR2 SYDVKM. This CDR3 has 13 amino acids. CDR3 DNA sequence: TGTGCCAGCAGTTTAAAGCCTAACTATGGCTACACCTTC. The encoded protein is CASSLKPNYGYTF.

The chain is built from TRBV2 and TRBJ1-4; possibly TRBD1 for D (5 bases). V gave up 0 bases and J gave up 6 bases, with 11 bases separating them. The CDR3 has 15 amino acids. Looked up from germline, CDR1 is SNHLY and CDR2 is FYNNEI. The CDR3 nucleotides are TGTGCCAGCAGTGAAGCCCGGGGGTGGGATGAAAAACTGTTTTTT. This sequence encodes CASSEARGWDEKLFF.

This chain links TRBV30 with TRBJ1-1; tentative D call: TRBD1 (6 bases). Germline-derived CDR1 and CDR2 are GTSNPN and SVGIG (reference sequence). The CDR3 consists of 10 residues. V gave up 5 bases and J gave up 7 bases, with 8 bases separating them. CDR3 loop: CAWADSEAFF. The DNA for the CDR3 is TGTGCCTGGGCGGACAGTGAAGCTTTCTTT.

V gene TRBV19 combines with J gene TRBJ1-2; 10 nucleotides agree with TRBD1. Germline V CDR1 and CDR2: LNHDA, SQIVND (reference sequence). This CDR3 comprises 15 residues. V dropped 3 bases and J dropped 4; count of bases not matched to a gene: 5. The CDR3, as DNA: TGTGCCAGTAGTATTTCGGGACAGGGGATCTATGGCTACACCTTC. Protein sequence: CASSISGQGIYGYTF.

The rearrangement joins TRBV11-2 to TRBJ1-4, with D unresolved. CDR1 and CDR2 from the germline V gene are SGHAT and FQNNGV. V gave up 1 base and J gave up 5 bases, with 8 bases separating them. CDR3 size: 14 residues. The CDR3 sequence is CASSLGAKNEKLFF. In DNA, the CDR3 is TGTGCCAGCAGCTTAGGAGCCAAAAATGAAAAACTGTTTTTT.

This clone was recorded a few times. Other DNA sequences in the same sample also yield this CDR3. V and J are TRBV5-1 and TRBJ2-7; D may be TRBD1 (6 bases). V was pared by 0 bases and J by 2 bases, with 9 bases between. The V gene's germline CDR1 is SGHRS and CDR2 YFSETQ. This CDR3 region has 14 residues. The CDR3 loop reads CASSLGDTAYEQYF. The CDR3 region has the DNA TGCGCCAGCAGCTTGGGGGACACAGCCTACGAGCAGTACTTC.

The chain is built from TRBV19 and TRBJ1-1, with D uncertain. The CDR3 sequence is 12 residues long. Germline V gene data show CDR1 as LNHDA and CDR2 as SQIVND (reference sequence). V lost 11 bases and J lost 1, with 11 bases in between. The CDR3 sequence: CASERGNTEAFF. The CDR3 DNA reads TGTGCCTCCGAGCGGGGGAACACTGAAGCTTTCTTT.

The chain employs TRBV19 and TRBJ1-5; a weak D match, TRBD1 (6 bases). Germline V CDR1 and CDR2: LNHDA, SQIVND (reference sequence). This CDR3 contains 15 residues. V gave up 8 bases and J gave up 3 bases, with 17 bases separating them. The CDR3 DNA follows: TGTGCCAGTTCTCCACTGGACAGATCCAATCAGCCCCAGCATTTT. It specifies CASSPLDRSNQPQHF.

This chain joins TRBV28 and TRBJ1-5; TRBD1 is a possible D gene (5 bases). Looked up from germline, CDR1 is MDHEN and CDR2 is SYDVKM. The ends were cut back, 2 bases at V and 1 base at J, with 9 bases in the middle. The length of the CDR3 is 15 residues. For the CDR3, the DNA is TGTGCCAGCAGTTTAGGAGGGGCCAGCAATCAGCCCCAGCATTTT. The encoded protein is CASSLGGASNQPQHF.

This clone showed up just a few times. The V gene is TRBV5-5, the J gene TRBJ2-3; TRBD2 is a possible D gene (6 bases). The CDR3 consists of 16 residues. Per germline, CDR1 SGHKS and CDR2 YYEKEE (reference sequence). V lost 4 bases and J lost 0, with 15 bases in between. The CDR3 sequence: CASSLEGRWSTDTQYF. CDR3 DNA: TGTGCCAGCAGCCTGGAGGGGCGGTGGAGCACAGATACGCAGTATTTT.

This clone was found a few times. The gene calls are TRBV6-5 and TRBJ1-1, with 8 nucleotides matching TRBD1. J gave up 1 base and V 4 bases, and 2 bases lay outside the gene matches. The CDR3 is 14 amino acids. CDR1 and CDR2 from the germline V gene are MNHEY and SVGAGI. DNA for the CDR3: TGTGCCAGCAGTTGGGACAGGAAGAACACTGAAGCTTTCTTT. Its translation: CASSWDRKNTEAFF.

The chain employs TRBV14 and TRBJ1-2, with D unclear. The V gene's germline CDR1 is SGHDN and CDR2 FVKESK. Trimming pared 4 bases from V and 7 bases from J, leaving 10 bases between. The CDR3 covers 12 residues. The chain's CDR3 is CASSPAGGGYTF. For the CDR3, the DNA is TGTGCCAGCAGCCCCGCTGGCGGTGGCTACACCTTC. Full variable domain (missing parts from reference TRBV14 and TRBJ1-2): EAGVTQFPSHSVIEKGQTVTLRCDPISGHDNLYWYRRVMGKEIKFLLHFVKESKQDESGMPNNRFLAERTGGTYSTLKVQPAELEDSGVYFCASSPAGGGYTFGSGTRLTVV.

This rearrangement joins TRBV5-6 to TRBJ1-1; TRBD1 might be the D (5 bases). The CDR3 has 15 amino acids. From germline, CDR1 is SGHDT and CDR2 YYEEEE. The ends were cut back, 4 bases at V and 0 bases at J, with 13 bases in the middle. The CDR3: CASSLGGAMNTEAFF. The CDR3 nucleotides read TGTGCCAGCAGCCTAGGAGGGGCGATGAACACTGAAGCTTTCTTT. Full variable domain (remainder filled in from reference TRBV5-6 and TRBJ1-1): DAGVTQSPTHLIKTRGQQVTLRCSPKSGHDTVSWYQQALGQGPQFIFQYYEEEERQRGNFPDRFSGHQFPNYSSELNVNALLLGDSALYLCASSLGGAMNTEAFFGQGTRLTVV.

This clone was detected only a few times. V gene TRBV18 combines with J gene TRBJ1-2, with TRBD1 matching 8 bases. Germline V gives CDR1 KGHSH, CDR2 LQKENI. After removal of 3 bases from V and 6 bases from J, the junction contained 3 bases not matched to a gene. This CDR3 comprises 13 residues. The CDR3 loop reads CASSPLQGDGYTF. DNA of the CDR3: TGTGCCAGCTCACCCCTACAGGGGGATGGCTACACCTTC.

The chain couples TRBV19 to TRBJ1-5; D not resolved. Trimming took off 5 bases at V and 2 bases at J, with 13 bases between the two ends. CDR3 length: 15 residues. CDR1 and CDR2 from the germline V gene are LNHDA and SQIVND (reference sequence). The CDR3 coding sequence is TGTGCCAGTAGTCTTTCCCGGTTGGGCAATCAGCCCCAGCATTTT. This gives the protein CASSLSRLGNQPQHF. The full variable domain, rest sourced from reference TRBV19 and TRBJ1-5, is DGGITQSPKYLFRKEGQNVTLSCEQNLNHDAMYWYRQDPGQGLRLIYYSQIVNDFQKGDIAEGYSVSREKKESFPLTVTSAQKNPTAFYLCASSLSRLGNQPQHFGDGTRLSIL.

This clone was counted between two and nine times. Other DNA sequences in the sample encode the same CDR3. J is TRBJ1-4 and V is TRBV2; D might be TRBD1 (6 bases). The CDR3 length is 15 residues. Germline V gene sequence: CDR1 SNHLY, CDR2 FYNNEI. V shed 4 bases and J shed 0 bases, with 9 bases lying between them. The chain's CDR3 is CASSGDTSTNEKLFF. The CDR3 nucleotides are TGTGCCAGCAGTGGGGACACTTCAACTAATGAAAAACTGTTTTTT.

The rearrangement links TRBV28 to TRBJ1-5, with 9 bases matching TRBD1. J lost 0 bases, V lost 5 bases, and 2 bases had no gene match. The CDR3 has 15 residues. The V gene's germline CDR1 is MDHEN and CDR2 SYDVKM. The CDR3 is CASSRDRASNQPQHF. CDR3 coding DNA: TGTGCCAGCAGTCGGGACAGGGCTAGCAATCAGCCCCAGCATTTT.

The chain couples TRBV6-5 to TRBJ1-2; D remains ambiguous. The CDR3 runs to 11 residues. The germline V gene encodes CDR1 MNHEY and CDR2 SVGAGI. V shed 8 bases and J shed 5 bases, with 9 bases lying between them. The CDR3 DNA reads as TGTGCCAGCTCTATCGGGTATGGCTACACCTTC. Amino acid sequence: CASSIGYGYTF.

The rearrangement uses TRBV7-8 and TRBJ1-5; D might be TRBD1 (6 bases). Deletions cut 5 bases from V and 7 bases from J, with 15 bases between. Germline loops: CDR1 SGHVS, CDR2 FQNEAQ. CDR3 length: 14 amino acids. The CDR3 DNA is TGTGCCAGCAGCCCCCTTGCGGGGGCCCAGCCCCAGCATTTT. It encodes CASSPLAGAQPQHF. Based on the CDR3 plus reference TRBV7-8 and TRBJ1-5, the full variable domain is GAGVSQSPRYKVAKRGQDVALRCDPISGHVSLFWYQQALGQGPEFLTYFQNEAQLDKSGLPSDRFFAERPEGSVSTLKIQRTQQEDSAVYLCASSPLAGAQPQHFGDGTRLSIL.

This clone was counted a single time. This chain uses TRBV19 with TRBJ2-7; D gene ambiguous. CDR3 size: 14 residues. The ends were cut back, 1 base at V and 0 bases at J, with 7 bases in the middle. The germline gives CDR1 LNHDA, CDR2 SQIVND (reference sequence). This CDR3 reads CASSIGRSSYEQYF. DNA of the CDR3: TGTGCCAGTAGTATAGGGAGAAGCTCCTACGAGCAGTACTTC.

This clone was recorded once. This rearrangement joins TRBV5-1 to TRBJ1-3, with 9 nucleotides matching TRBD1. This CDR3 comprises 17 residues. Germline V gene sequence: CDR1 SGHRS, CDR2 YFSETQ. V was pared by 0 bases and J by 2 bases, with 6 bases of the junction left unmatched. CDR3 residues: CASSLGGTGQAGNTIYF. CDR3 sequence (DNA): TGCGCCAGCAGCTTGGGGGGGACAGGGCAGGCTGGAAACACCATATATTTT. Complete variable domain (other parts from reference TRBV5-1 and TRBJ1-3): KAGVTQTPRYLIKTRGQQVTLSCSPISGHRSVSWYQQTPGQGLQFLFEYFSETQRNKGNFPGRFSGRQFSNSRSEMNVSTLELGDSALYLCASSLGGTGQAGNTIYFGEGSWLTVV.

The chain joins TRBV10-1 to TRBJ1-1; maybe TRBD1 (6 bases). The CDR3 contains 16 residues. The germline V gene encodes CDR1 WNHNN and CDR2 SYGVQD (reference sequence). The V end was cut by 3 bases, the J end by 1 base, with 15 bases between. Here the CDR3 DNA reads TGCGCCAGCAGTGACCGCCCGGGGGGGCCGAACACTGAAGCTTTCTTT. Protein: CASSDRPGGPNTEAFF.

The chain joins TRBV28 to TRBJ1-1; D not certain. The germline gives CDR1 MDHEN, CDR2 SYDVKM. The V end was cut by 1 base, the J end by 4 bases, with 7 bases between. CDR3 length equals 13 residues. The CDR3 loop is CASSLLEGTEAFF. The CDR3 DNA sequence: TGTGCCAGCAGTTTATTGGAGGGCACTGAAGCTTTCTTT.

This rearrangement joins TRBV10-3 to TRBJ2-1, with 8 bases aligning to TRBD1. The germline gives CDR1 ENHRY, CDR2 SYGVKD. The CDR3 extends over 15 amino acids. The J segment lost 5 bases and the V segment lost 3 bases, leaving 6 bases of the junction unmatched. In DNA form, the CDR3 reads TGTGCCATCAGTGATAAGCAGGGGGCCAACAATGAGCAGTTCTTC. Translating gives CAISDKQGANNEQFF.

This chain connects TRBV6-6 to TRBJ1-5; TRBD1 matches at 8 bases. Germline V gene lookup returns CDR1 MNHNY and CDR2 SVGAGI (reference sequence). The J segment lost 5 bases and the V segment lost 5 bases, leaving 11 bases of the junction unmatched. CDR3 size: 16 residues. The CDR3 nucleotides are TGTGCCAGCAGTCAACCTCGGGACAGGAGCCATCAGCCCCAGCATTTT. It is translated as CASSQPRDRSHQPQHF.

This clone was found a few times. V gene TRBV5-1 combines with J gene TRBJ2-5; possibly TRBD1 for D (5 bases). Trimming took off 0 bases at V and 5 bases at J, with 8 bases between the two ends. The CDR3 has 13 residues. Germline CDR1 is SGHRS and CDR2 is YFSETQ. The CDR3 DNA reads as TGCGCCAGCAGCTTGGGGGGCGCGGAGACCCAGTACTTC. Translation: CASSLGGAETQYF.